The 4 T cell receptor beta chains given below trace back to one sample, sequenced in a study of blood T cells in healthy people across ages (dated by TCRdb to about 2015). Preparation of the library involved 5' RACE. TCRdb records Illumina HiSeq 2500 as the sequencer. The second PCR ran for about 7 to 11 cycles and used a J-beta primer mix along with a sample-barcoded 5' primer. The public reads were reanalyzed by TCRdb: fastp trimming at Q25, MiXCR alignment, in-frame beta chains only. Entries are consolidated by CDR3 protein sequence, retaining the most common genes and DNA. Here the sample has 1 million or so distinct CDR3 sequences; under 30% occur a single time. The ten top clones hold less than 0.85% of the sample. The same data also went into a second study, on T cells of mothers and their children.

The sequencing sample was made of blood. The receptors here all came from a girl aged 2 to 9 in good health.

The genes are TRBV21-1 and TRBJ1-2. TRBV21-1 is marked as a pseudogene. The CDR3 runs to 14 residues. CDR3 sequence (DNA): TGTGCCAGCAGCAAAGGGGGTGAGGACTATGGCTACACCTTC. The encoded protein is CASSKGGEDYGYTF.

V is TRBV2 and J is TRBJ2-7; D is undetermined. V was trimmed by 4 bases and J by 7 bases, leaving 5 bases between them. The germline V gene has CDR1 SNHLY and CDR2 FYNNEI. CDR3 length: 10 amino acids. CDR3: CASSVWEQYF. The CDR3 bases are TGTGCCAGCAGTGTGTGGGAGCAGTACTTC.

There are a few counts of this clonotype. V is TRBV20-1 and J is TRBJ2-5, with TRBD1 as a possible D gene (5 bases). The DNA end is more similar to TRBJ2-1, so the J call may be wrong. This CDR3 has 13 residues. Germline V gives CDR1 DFQATT, CDR2 SNEGSKA (reference sequence). The CDR3 DNA reads as TGCAGTGCTAGTTGGGGCCTTTACAATGAGCAGTTCTTC. Its translation is CSASWGLYNEQFF.

This clonotype turned up a few times. The chain couples TRBV7-3 to TRBJ1-2, with a possible D match to TRBD1 (5 bases). Trimming took off 4 bases at V and 4 bases at J, with 16 bases between the two ends. The CDR3 contains 15 residues. Germline V gene data show CDR1 as SGHTA and CDR2 as FQGTGA. CDR3 nucleotides: TGTGCCAGCAGCTCGGGACCGGGACTCCGCTATGGCTACACCTTC. It yields the protein CASSSGPGLRYGYTF. Using reference TRBV7-3 and TRBJ1-2 for the parts outside the CDR3, the full variable domain is GAGVSQTPSNKVTEKGKYVELRCDPISGHTALYWYRQSLGQGPEFLIYFQGTGAADDSGLPNDRFFAVRPEGSVSTLKIQRTERGDSAVYLCASSSGPGLRYGYTFGSGTRLTVV.